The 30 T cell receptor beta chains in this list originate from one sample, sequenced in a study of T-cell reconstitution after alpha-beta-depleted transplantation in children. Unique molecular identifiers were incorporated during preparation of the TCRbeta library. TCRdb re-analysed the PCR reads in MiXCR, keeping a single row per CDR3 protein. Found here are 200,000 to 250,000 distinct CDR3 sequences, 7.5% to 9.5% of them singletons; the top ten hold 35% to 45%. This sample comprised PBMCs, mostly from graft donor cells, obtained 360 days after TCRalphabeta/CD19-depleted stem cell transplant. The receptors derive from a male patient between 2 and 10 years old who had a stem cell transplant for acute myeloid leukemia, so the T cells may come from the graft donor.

In nucleotides, the CDR3 is TGTGCCAGCAGCTTAGGAACTAGCGGGAGATTCTACGAGCAGTACTTC. This sequence encodes CASSLGTSGRFYEQYF. The rearrangement joins TRBV7-2 to TRBJ2-7, with 11 bases aligning to TRBD2. The J segment lost 3 bases and the V segment lost 1 base, leaving 5 bases of the junction unmatched. The CDR3 extends over 16 amino acids. The germline gives CDR1 SGHTA, CDR2 FQGNSA.

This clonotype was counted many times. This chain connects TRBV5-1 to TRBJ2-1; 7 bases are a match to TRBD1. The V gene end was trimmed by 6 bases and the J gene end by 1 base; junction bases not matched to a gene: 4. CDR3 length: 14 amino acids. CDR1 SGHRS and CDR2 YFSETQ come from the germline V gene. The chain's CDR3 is CASTPGQSYNEQFF. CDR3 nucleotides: TGCGCCAGCACCCCGGGACAGTCCTACAATGAGCAGTTCTTC.

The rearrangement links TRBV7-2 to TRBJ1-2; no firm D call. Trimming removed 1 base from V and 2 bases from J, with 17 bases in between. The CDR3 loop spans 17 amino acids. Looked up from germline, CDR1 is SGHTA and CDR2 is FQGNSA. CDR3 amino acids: CASSLVLVAARNYGYTF. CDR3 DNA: TGTGCCAGCAGCTTAGTCTTGGTGGCCGCCAGAAACTATGGCTACACCTTC.

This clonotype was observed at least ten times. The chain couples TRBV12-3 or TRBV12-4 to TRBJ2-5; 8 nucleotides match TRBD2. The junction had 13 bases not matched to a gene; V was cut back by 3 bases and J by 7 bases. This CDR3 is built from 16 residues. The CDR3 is CASSFRVAGGTGTQYF. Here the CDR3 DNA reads TGTGCCAGCAGTTTTCGGGTCGCGGGGGGCACGGGGACCCAGTACTTC.

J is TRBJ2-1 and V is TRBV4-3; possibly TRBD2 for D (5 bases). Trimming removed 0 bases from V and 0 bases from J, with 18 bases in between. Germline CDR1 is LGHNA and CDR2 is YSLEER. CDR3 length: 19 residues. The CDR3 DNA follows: TGCGCCAGCAGCCAAGATCTAGGGTATTGGGAGAGCTCCTACAATGAGCAGTTCTTC. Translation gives CASSQDLGYWESSYNEQFF.

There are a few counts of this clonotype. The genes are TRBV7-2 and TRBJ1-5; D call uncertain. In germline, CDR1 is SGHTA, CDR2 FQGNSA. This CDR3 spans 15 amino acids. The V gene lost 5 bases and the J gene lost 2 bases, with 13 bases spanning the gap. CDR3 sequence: CASSRERQGNQPQHF. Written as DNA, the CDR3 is TGTGCCAGCAGCCGGGAACGGCAGGGCAATCAGCCCCAGCATTTT. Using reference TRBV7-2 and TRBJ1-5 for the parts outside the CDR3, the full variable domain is GAGVSQSPSNKVTEKGKDVELRCDPISGHTALYWYRQSLGQGLEFLIYFQGNSAPDKSGLPSDRFSAERTGGSVSTLTIQRTQQEDSAVYLCASSRERQGNQPQHFGDGTRLSIL.

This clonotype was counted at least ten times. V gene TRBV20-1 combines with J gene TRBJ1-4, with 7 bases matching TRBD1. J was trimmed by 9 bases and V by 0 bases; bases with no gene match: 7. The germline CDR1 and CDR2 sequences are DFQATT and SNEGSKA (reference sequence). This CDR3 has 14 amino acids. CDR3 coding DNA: TGCAGTGCTAGAGATCAGACAGGGTACCAAAAACTGTTTTTT. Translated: CSARDQTGYQKLFF.

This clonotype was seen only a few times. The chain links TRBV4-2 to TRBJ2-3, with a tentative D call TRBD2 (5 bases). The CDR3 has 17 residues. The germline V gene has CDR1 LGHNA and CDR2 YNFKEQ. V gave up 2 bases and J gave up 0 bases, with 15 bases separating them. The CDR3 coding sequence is TGTGCCAGCAGCCAAAATCGACTATCACGAAGCACAGATACGCAGTATTTT. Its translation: CASSQNRLSRSTDTQYF.

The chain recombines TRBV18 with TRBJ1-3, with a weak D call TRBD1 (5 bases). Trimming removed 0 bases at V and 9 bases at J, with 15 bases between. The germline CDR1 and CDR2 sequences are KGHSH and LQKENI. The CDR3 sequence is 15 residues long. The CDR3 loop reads CASSPPGLRKGTIYF. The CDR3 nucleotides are TGTGCCAGCTCACCACCGGGACTCCGGAAAGGCACCATATATTTT.

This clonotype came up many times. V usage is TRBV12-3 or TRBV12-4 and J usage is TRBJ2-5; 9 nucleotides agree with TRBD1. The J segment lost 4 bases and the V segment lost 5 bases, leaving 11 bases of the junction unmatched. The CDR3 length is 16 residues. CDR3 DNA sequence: TGTGCCAGCAGTACGGGACAGGGAGCCGATCGAGAGACCCAGTACTTC. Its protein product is CASSTGQGADRETQYF.

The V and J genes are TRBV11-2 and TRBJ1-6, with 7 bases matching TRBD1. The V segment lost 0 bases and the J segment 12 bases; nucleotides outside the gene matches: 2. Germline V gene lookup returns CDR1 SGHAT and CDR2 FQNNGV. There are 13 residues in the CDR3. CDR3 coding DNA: TGTGCCAGCAGCTTAGACAGGGGGGGACCCCTCCACTTT. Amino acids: CASSLDRGGPLHF.

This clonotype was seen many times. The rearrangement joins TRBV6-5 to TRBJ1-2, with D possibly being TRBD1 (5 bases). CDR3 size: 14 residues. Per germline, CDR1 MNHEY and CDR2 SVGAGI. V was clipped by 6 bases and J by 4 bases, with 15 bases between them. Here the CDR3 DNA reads TGTGCCAGCAGCCCGCGGGGGTCCCCCTATGGCTACACCTTC. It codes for CASSPRGSPYGYTF.

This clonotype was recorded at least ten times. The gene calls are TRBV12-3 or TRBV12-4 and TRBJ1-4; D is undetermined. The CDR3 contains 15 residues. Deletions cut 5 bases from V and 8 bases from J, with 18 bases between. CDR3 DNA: TGTGCCAGCAGTGTAGACGTGGCGCCATGGGAAAAACTGTTTTTT. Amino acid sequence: CASSVDVAPWEKLFF.

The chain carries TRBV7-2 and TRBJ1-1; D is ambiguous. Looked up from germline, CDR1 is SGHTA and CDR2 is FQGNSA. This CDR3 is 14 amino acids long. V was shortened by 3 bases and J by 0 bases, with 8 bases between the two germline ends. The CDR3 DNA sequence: TGTGCCAGCAGCTTGACACAAATGAACACTGAAGCTTTCTTT. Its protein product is CASSLTQMNTEAFF.

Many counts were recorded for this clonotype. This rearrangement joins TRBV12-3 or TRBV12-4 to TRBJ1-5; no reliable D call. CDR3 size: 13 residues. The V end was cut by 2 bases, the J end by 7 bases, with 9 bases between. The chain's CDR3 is CASSLPGGQPQHF. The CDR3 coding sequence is TGTGCCAGCAGTTTACCCGGTGGACAGCCCCAGCATTTT.

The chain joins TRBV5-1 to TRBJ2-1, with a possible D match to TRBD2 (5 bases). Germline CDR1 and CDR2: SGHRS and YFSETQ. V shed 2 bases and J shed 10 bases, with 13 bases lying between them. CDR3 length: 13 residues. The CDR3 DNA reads TGCGCCAGCAGCTTCCCTCGCGCGGGCGAGCAGTTCTTC. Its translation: CASSFPRAGEQFF.

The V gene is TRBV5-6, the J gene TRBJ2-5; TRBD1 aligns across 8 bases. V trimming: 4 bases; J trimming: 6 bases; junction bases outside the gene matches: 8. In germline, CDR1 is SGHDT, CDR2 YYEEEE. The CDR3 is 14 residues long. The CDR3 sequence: CASSRTGGRKTQYF. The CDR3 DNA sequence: TGTGCCAGCAGCCGTACAGGGGGTCGGAAGACCCAGTACTTC.

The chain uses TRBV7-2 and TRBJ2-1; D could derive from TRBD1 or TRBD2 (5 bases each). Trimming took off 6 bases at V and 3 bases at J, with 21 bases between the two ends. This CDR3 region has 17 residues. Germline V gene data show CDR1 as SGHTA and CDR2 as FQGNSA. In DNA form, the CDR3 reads TGTGCCAGCAGGTCCCGGGACCGTTCACCCCGCTACAATGAGCAGTTCTTC. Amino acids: CASRSRDRSPRYNEQFF.

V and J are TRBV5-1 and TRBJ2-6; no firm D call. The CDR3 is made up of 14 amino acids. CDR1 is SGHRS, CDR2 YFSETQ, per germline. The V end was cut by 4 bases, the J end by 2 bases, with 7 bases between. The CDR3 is CASSPIPGANVLTF. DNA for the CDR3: TGCGCCAGCAGCCCAATTCCTGGGGCCAACGTCCTGACTTTC. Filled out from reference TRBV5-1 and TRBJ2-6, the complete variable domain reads KAGVTQTPRYLIKTRGQQVTLSCSPISGHRSVSWYQQTPGQGLQFLFEYFSETQRNKGNFPGRFSGRQFSNSRSEMNVSTLELGDSALYLCASSPIPGANVLTFGAGSRLTVL.

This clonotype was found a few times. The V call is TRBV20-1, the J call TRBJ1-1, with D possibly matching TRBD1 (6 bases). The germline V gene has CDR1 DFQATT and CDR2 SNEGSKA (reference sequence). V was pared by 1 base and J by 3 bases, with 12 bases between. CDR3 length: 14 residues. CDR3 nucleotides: TGCAGTGCTAGAGGATGGGACACATACACTGAAGCTTTCTTT. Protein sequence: CSARGWDTYTEAFF.

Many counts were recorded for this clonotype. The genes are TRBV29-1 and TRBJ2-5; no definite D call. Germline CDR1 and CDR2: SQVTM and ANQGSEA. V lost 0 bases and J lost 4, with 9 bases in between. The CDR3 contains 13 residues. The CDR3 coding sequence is TGCAGCGTTGAAGATAATGTCGGAGAGACCCAGTACTTC. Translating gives CSVEDNVGETQYF.

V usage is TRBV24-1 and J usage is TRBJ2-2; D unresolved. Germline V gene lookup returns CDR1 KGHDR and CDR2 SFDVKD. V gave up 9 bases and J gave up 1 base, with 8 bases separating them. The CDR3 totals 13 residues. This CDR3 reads CATAKENTGELFF. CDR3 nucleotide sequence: TGTGCCACCGCGAAAGAGAACACCGGGGAGCTGTTTTTT.

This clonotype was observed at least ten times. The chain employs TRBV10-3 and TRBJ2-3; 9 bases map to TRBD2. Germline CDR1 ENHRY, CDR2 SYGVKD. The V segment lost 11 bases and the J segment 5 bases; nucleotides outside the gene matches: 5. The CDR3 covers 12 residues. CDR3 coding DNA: TGTGCCCTGGGAGCGGGAGGAGATACGCAGTATTTT. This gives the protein CALGAGGDTQYF.

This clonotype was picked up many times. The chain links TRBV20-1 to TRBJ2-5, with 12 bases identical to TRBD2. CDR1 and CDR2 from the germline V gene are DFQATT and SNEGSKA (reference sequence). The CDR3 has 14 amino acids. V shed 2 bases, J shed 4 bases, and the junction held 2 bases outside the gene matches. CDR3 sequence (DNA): TGCAGTGCTAGACTGACTAGCGGGAGAGAGACCCAGTACTTC. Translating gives CSARLTSGRETQYF.

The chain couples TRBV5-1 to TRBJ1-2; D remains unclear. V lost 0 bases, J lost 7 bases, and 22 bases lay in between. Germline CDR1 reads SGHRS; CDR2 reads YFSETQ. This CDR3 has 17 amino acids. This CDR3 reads CASSLGSRTHFRGGYTF. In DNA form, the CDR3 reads TGCGCCAGCAGCTTGGGTTCACGGACCCACTTTCGGGGTGGCTACACCTTC.

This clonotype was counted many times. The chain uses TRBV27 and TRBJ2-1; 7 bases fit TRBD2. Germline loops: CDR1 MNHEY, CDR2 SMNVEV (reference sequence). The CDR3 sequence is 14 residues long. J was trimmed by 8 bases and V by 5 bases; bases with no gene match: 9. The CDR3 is CASSVSLGRDEQFF. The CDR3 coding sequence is TGTGCCAGCAGTGTAAGTCTTGGGAGGGATGAGCAGTTCTTC.

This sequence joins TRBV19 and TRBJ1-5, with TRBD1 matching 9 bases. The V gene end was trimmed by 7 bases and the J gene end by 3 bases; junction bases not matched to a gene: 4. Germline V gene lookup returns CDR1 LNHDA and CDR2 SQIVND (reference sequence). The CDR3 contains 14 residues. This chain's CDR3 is CASTRDRVNQPQHF. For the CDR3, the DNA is TGTGCCAGTACCAGGGACAGGGTCAATCAGCCCCAGCATTTT.

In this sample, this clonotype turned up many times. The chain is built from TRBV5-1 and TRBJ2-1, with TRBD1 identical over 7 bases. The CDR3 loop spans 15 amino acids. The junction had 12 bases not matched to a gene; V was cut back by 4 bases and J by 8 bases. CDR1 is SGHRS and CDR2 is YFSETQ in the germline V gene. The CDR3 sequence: CASSPWVSGGYEQFF. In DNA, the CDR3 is TGCGCCAGCAGCCCGTGGGTGTCAGGGGGTTATGAGCAGTTCTTC.

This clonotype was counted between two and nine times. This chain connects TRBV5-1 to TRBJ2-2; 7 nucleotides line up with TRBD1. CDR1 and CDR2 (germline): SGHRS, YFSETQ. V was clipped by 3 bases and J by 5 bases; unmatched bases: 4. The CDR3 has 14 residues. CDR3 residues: CASSSGTATGELFF. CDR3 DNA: TGCGCCAGCAGCTCCGGGACAGCTACCGGGGAGCTGTTTTTT. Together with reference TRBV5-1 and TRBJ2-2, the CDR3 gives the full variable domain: KAGVTQTPRYLIKTRGQQVTLSCSPISGHRSVSWYQQTPGQGLQFLFEYFSETQRNKGNFPGRFSGRQFSNSRSEMNVSTLELGDSALYLCASSSGTATGELFFGEGSRLTVL.

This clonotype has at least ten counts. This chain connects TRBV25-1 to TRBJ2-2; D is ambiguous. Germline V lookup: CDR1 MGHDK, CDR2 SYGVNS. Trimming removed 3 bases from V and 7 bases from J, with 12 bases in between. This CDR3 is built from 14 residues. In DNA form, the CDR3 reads TGTGCCAGCAGTGATTTCAGAACGGGCGGGGAGCTGTTTTTT. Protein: CASSDFRTGGELFF.